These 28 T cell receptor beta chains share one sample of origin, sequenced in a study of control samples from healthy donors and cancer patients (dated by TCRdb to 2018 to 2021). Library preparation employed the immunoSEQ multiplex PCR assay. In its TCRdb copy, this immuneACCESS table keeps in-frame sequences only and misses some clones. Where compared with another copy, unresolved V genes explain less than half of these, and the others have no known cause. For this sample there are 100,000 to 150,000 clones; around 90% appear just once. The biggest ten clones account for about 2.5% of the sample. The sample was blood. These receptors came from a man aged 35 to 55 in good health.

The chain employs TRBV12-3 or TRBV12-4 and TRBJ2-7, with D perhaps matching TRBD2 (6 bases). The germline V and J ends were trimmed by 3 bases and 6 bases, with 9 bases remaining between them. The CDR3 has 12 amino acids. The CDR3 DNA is TGTGCCAGCAGTTTGCGGGGAACCGAGCAGTACTTC. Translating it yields CASSLRGTEQYF.

The CDR3 reads CASSPSYLGAGNSPLHF. The DNA for the CDR3 is TGTGCCAGCAGTCCCTCCTACCTGGGGGCTGGGAATTCACCCCTCCACTTT. The chain has TRBV6-6 and TRBJ1-6; possibly TRBD1 for D (6 bases). V gave up 5 bases and J gave up 7 bases, with 21 bases separating them. Germline-derived CDR1 and CDR2 are MNHNY and SVGAGI (reference sequence). The CDR3 consists of 17 residues.

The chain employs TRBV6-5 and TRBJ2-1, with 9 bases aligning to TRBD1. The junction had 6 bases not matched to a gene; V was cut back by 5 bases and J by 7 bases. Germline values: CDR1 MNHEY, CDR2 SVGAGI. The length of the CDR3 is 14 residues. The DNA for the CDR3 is TGTGCCAGCAGTAGCAGACAGGGGGTAAATGAGCAGTTCTTC. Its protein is CASSSRQGVNEQFF.

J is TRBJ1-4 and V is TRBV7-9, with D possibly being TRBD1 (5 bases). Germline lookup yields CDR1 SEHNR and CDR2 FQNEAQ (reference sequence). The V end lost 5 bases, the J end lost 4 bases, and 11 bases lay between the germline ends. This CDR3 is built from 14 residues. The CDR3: CASSHGALNEKLFF. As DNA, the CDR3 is TGTGCCAGCAGCCACGGGGCCCTTAATGAAAAACTGTTTTTT.

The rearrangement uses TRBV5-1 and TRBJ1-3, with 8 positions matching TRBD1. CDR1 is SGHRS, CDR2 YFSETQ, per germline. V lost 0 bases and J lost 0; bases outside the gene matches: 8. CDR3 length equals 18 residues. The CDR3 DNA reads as TGCGCCAGCAGCTTGGCCAAGGGGACAGGAAGCTCTGGAAACACCATATATTTT. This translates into CASSLAKGTGSSGNTIYF.

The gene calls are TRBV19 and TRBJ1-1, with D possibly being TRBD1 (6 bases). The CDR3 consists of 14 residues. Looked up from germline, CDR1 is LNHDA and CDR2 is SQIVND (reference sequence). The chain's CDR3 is CASGGTLLNTEAFF. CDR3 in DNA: TGTGCTAGTGGAGGGACACTCCTAAACACTGAAGCTTTCTTT.

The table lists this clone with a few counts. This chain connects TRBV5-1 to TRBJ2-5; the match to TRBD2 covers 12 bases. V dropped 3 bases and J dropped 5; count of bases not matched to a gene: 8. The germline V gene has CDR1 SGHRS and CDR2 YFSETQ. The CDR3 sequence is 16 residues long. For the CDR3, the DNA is TGCGCCAGCAGCTATTCTAGCGGGGGGGCGTCGGAGACCCAGTACTTC. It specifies CASSYSSGGASETQYF.

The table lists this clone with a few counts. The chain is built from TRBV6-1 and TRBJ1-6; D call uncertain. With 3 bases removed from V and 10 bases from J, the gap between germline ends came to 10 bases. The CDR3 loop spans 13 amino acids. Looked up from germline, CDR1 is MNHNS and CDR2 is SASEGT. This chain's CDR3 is CASSEAIKSPLHF. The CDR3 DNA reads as TGTGCCAGCAGTGAGGCAATAAAATCACCCCTCCACTTT.

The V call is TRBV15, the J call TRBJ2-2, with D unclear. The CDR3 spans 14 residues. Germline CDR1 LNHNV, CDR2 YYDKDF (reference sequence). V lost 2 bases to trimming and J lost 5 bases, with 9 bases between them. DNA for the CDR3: TGTGCCACCAGCAGATCTATGATGACCGGGGAGCTGTTTTTT. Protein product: CATSRSMMTGELFF. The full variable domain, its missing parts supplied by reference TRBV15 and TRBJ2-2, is DAMVIQNPRYQVTQFGKPVTLSCSQTLNHNVMYWYQQKSSQAPKLLFHYYDKDFNNEADTPDNFQSRRPNTSFCFLDIRSPGLGDTAMYLCATSRSMMTGELFFGEGSRLTVL.

The CDR3 sequence: CASCRATLGHEQYF. For the CDR3, the DNA is TGTGCCAGCTGCCGGGCCACCCTCGGTCACGAGCAGTACTTC. The V and J genes are TRBV2 and TRBJ2-7, with D uncertain. The CDR3 runs 14 residues. Germline loops: CDR1 SNHLY, CDR2 FYNNEI. Trimming took 8 bases from V and 5 from J, leaving 19 bases between them. The variable domain in full, completed from reference TRBV2 and TRBJ2-7, reads EPEVTQTPSHQVTQMGQEVILRCVPISNHLYFYWYRQILGQKVEFLVSFYNNEISEKSEIFDDQFSVERPDGSNFTLKIRSTKLEDSAMYFCASCRATLGHEQYFGPGTRLTVT.

CDR3 DNA sequence: TGTGCCAGCAGCTCCCGGACAGGGTCTATGGATTCACCCCTCCACTTT. This encodes CASSSRTGSMDSPLHF. The chain carries TRBV7-8 and TRBJ1-6; TRBD1 matches 8 bases. Germline V gene data show CDR1 as SGHVS and CDR2 as FQNEAQ. Germline trimming cut 4 bases from V and 8 bases from J; bases unmatched to any gene: 10. This CDR3 region has 16 residues. Filled out from reference TRBV7-8 and TRBJ1-6, the complete variable domain reads GAGVSQSPRYKVAKRGQDVALRCDPISGHVSLFWYQQALGQGPEFLTYFQNEAQLDKSGLPSDRFFAERPEGSVSTLKIQRTQQEDSAVYLCASSSRTGSMDSPLHFGNGTRLTVT.

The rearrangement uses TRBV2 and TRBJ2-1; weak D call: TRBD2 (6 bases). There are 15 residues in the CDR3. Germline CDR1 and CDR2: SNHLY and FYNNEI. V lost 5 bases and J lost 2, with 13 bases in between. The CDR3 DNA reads TGTGCCAGCAGTTCGCGGGGATTGCCCTACAATGAGCAGTTCTTC. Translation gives CASSSRGLPYNEQFF.

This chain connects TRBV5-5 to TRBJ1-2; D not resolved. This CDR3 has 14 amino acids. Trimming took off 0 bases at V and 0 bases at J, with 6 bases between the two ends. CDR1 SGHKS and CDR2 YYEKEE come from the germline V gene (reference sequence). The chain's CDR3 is CASSLATANYGYTF. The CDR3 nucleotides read TGTGCCAGCAGCTTGGCTACAGCTAACTATGGCTACACCTTC. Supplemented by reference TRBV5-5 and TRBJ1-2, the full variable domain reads DAGVTQSPTHLIKTRGQQVTLRCSPISGHKSVSWYQQVLGQGPQFIFQYYEKEERGRGNFPDRFSARQFPNYSSELNVNALLLGDSALYLCASSLATANYGYTFGSGTRLTVV.

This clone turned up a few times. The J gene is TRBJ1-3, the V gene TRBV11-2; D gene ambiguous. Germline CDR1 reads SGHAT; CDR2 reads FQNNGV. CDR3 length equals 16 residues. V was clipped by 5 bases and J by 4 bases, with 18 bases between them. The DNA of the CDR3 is TGTGCCAGCAGCCACGGACCCCCGGGGTCCGGAAACACCATATATTTT. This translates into CASSHGPPGSGNTIYF.

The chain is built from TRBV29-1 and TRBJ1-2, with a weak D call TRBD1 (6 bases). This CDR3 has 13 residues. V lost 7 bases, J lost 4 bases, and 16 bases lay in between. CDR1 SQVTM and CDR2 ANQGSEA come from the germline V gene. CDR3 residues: CSAFAGAGYGYTF. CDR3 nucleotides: TGCAGCGCCTTCGCGGGGGCTGGCTATGGCTACACCTTC.

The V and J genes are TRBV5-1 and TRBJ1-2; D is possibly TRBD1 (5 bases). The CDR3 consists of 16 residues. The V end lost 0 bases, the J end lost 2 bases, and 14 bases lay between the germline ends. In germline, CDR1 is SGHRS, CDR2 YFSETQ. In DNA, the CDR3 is TGCGCCAGCAGCTTGGGAGTTTTGGGACGGAACTATGGCTACACCTTC. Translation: CASSLGVLGRNYGYTF.

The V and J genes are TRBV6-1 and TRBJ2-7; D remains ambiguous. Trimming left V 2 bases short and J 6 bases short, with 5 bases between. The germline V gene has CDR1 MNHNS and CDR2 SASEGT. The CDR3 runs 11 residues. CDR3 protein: CASSEHREQYF. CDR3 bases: TGTGCCAGCAGTGAACACCGCGAGCAGTACTTC.

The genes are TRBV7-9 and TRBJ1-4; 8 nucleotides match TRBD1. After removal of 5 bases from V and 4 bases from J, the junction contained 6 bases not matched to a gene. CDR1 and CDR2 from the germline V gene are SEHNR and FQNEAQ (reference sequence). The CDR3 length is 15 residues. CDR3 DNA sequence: TGTGCCAGCAGCCGACAGGGGTGGGATAATGAAAAACTGTTTTTT. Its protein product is CASSRQGWDNEKLFF.

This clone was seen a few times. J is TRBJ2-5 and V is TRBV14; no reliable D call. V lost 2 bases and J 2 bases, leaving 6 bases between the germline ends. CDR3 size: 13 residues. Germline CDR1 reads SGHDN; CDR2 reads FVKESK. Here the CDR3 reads CASSQFLQETQYF. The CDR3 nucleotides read TGTGCCAGCAGCCAATTCCTACAAGAGACCCAGTACTTC.

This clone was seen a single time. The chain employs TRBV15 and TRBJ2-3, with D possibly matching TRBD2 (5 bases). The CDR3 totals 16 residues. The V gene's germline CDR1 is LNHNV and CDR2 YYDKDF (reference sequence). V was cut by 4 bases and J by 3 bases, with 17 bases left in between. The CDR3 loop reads CATSTGVLDDTDTQYF. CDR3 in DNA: TGTGCCACCAGCACCGGGGTCCTAGATGATACAGATACGCAGTATTTT.

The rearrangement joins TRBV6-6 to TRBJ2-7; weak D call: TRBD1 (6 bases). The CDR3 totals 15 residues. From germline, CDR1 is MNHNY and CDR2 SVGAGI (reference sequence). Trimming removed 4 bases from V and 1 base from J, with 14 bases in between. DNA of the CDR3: TGTGCCAGCAGTTGGAAACAGGGCTTATCCTACGAGCAGTACTTC. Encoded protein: CASSWKQGLSYEQYF.

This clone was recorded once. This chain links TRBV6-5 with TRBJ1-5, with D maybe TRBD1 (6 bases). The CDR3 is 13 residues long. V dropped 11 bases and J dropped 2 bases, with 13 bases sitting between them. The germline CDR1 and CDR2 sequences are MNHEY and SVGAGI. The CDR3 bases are TGTGCCGGGGCCCCAGGGGGCAATCAGCCCCAGCATTTT. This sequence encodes CAGAPGGNQPQHF.

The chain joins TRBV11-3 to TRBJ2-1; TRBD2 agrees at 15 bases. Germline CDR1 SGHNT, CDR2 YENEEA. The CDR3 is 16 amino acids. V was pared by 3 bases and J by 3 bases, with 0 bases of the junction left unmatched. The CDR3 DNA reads TGTGCCAGCAGCTTGGGACTAGCGGGGGGCTACAATGAGCAGTTCTTC. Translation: CASSLGLAGGYNEQFF.

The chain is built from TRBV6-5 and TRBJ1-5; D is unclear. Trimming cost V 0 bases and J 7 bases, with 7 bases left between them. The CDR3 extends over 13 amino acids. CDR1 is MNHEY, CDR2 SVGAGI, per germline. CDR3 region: CASSYSNRQPQHF. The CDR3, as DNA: TGTGCCAGCAGTTACTCGAATAGGCAGCCCCAGCATTTT.

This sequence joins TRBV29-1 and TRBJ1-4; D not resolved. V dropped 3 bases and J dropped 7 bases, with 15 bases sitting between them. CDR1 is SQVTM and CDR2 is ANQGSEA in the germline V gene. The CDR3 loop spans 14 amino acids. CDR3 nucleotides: TGCAGCGTTGATTCTCCCGGCGGAGGTGAAAAACTGTTTTTT. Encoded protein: CSVDSPGGGEKLFF.

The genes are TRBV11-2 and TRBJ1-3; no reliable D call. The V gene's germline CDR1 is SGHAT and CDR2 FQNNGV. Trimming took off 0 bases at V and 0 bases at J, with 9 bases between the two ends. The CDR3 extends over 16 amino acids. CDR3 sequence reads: CASSLELLISGNTIYF. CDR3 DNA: TGTGCCAGCAGCTTAGAATTGCTGATCTCTGGAAACACCATATATTTT.

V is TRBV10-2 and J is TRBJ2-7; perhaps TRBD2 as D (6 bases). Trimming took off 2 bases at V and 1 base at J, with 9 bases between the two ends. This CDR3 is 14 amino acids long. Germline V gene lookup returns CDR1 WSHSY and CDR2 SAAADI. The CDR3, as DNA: TGCGCCAGCAGTGAGCAGGGAGGATCCTACGAGCAGTACTTC. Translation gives CASSEQGGSYEQYF.

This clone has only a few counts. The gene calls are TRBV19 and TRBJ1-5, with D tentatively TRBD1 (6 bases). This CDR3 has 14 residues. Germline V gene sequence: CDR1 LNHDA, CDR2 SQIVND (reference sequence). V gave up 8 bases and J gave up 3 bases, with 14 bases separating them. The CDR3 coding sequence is TGTGCCAGTCGAGAGACAGGACACAATCAGCCCCAGCATTTT. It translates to CASRETGHNQPQHF.